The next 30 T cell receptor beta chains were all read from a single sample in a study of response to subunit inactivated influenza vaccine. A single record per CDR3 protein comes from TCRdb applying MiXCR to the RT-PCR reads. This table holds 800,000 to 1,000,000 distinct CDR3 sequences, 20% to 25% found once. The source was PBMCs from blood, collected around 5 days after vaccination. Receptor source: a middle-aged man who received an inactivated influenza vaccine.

CDR3 sequence: CASSSDTLPYEQYF. CDR3 in DNA: TGTGCCAGCAGCTCTGACACCCTCCCCTACGAGCAGTACTTC. The chain joins TRBV7-2 to TRBJ2-7; D is undetermined. This CDR3 has 14 residues. Deletions cut 4 bases from V and 2 bases from J, with 12 bases between. CDR1 SGHTA and CDR2 FQGNSA come from the germline V gene.

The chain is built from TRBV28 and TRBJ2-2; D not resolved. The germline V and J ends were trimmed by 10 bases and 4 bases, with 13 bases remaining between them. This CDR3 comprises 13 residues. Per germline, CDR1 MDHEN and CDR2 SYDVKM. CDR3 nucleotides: TGTGCCATCCAATGGGTTCTCACCGGGGAGCTGTTTTTT. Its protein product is CAIQWVLTGELFF.

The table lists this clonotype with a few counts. The CDR3 spells CASSYSRDSPNQPQHF. CDR3 in DNA: TGTGCCAGCAGTTACTCAAGGGACAGCCCCAATCAGCCCCAGCATTTT. The chain joins TRBV6-5 to TRBJ1-5; 7 bases are a match to TRBD1. V lost 0 bases, J lost 3 bases, and 5 bases stayed unmatched. The V gene's germline CDR1 is MNHEY and CDR2 SVGAGI. The CDR3 contains 16 residues.

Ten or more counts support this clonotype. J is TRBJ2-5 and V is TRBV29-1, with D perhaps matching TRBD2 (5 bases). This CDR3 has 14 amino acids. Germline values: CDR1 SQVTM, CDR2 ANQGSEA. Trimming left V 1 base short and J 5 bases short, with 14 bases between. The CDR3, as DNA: TGCAGCGTTGAAGTCCCGCCTCGGGATGAGACCCAGTACTTC. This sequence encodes CSVEVPPRDETQYF.

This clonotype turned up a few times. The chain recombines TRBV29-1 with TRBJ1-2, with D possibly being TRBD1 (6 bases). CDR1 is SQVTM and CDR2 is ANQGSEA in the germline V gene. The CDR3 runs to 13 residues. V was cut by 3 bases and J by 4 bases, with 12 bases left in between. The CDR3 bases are TGCAGCGTTGAGTCAGGGGCGTCCTATGGCTACACCTTC. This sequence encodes CSVESGASYGYTF. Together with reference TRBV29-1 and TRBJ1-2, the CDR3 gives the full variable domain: SAVISQKPSRDICQRGTSLTIQCQVDSQVTMMFWYRQQPGQSLTLIATANQGSEATYESGFVIDKFPISRPNLTFSTLTVSNMSPEDSSIYLCSVESGASYGYTFGSGTRLTVV.

The DNA of the CDR3 is TGTGCCAGCTCCCCCAAGGACATGAACACTGAAGCTTTCTTT. It specifies CASSPKDMNTEAFF. The chain employs TRBV18 and TRBJ1-1; the D gene is possibly TRBD1 (5 bases). Germline assignment: CDR1 KGHSH and CDR2 LQKENI. The CDR3 has 14 amino acids. V lost 6 bases and J 0 bases, leaving 11 bases between the germline ends. Full variable domain (missing parts from reference TRBV18 and TRBJ1-1): NAGVMQNPRHLVRRRGQEARLRCSPMKGHSHVYWYRQLPEEGLKFMVYLQKENIIDESGMPKERFSAEFPKEGPSILRIQQVVRGDSAAYFCASSPKDMNTEAFFGQGTRLTVV.

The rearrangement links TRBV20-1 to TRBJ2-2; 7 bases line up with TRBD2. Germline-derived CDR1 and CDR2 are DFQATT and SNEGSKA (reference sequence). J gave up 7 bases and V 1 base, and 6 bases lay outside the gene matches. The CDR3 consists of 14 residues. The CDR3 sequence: CSARAGGEVGELFF. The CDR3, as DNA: TGCAGTGCTAGAGCGGGAGGAGAGGTCGGGGAGCTGTTTTTT.

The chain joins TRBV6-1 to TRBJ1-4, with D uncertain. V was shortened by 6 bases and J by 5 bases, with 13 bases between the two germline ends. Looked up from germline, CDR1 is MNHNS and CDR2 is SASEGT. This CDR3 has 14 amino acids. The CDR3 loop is CASRPGLANEKLFF. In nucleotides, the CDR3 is TGTGCCAGCAGACCGGGCCTAGCGAATGAAAAACTGTTTTTT.

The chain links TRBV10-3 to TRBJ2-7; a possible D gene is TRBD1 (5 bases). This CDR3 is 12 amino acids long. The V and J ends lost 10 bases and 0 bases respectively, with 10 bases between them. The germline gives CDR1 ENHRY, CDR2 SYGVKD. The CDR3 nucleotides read TGTGCCACCGCGACAGACTCCTACGAGCAGTACTTC. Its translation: CATATDSYEQYF.

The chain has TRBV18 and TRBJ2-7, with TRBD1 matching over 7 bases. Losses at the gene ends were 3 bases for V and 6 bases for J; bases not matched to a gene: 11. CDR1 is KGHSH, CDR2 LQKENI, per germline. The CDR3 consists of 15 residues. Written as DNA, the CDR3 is TGTGCCAGCTCACCTCCTTATTTCAACAGGGGCGAGCAGTACTTC. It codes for CASSPPYFNRGEQYF.

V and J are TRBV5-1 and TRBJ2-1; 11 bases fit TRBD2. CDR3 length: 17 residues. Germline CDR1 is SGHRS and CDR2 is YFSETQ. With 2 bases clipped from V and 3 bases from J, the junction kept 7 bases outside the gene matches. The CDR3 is CASSFLTSGGDYNEQFF. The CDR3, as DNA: TGCGCCAGCAGCTTCCTCACTAGCGGGGGAGACTACAATGAGCAGTTCTTC.

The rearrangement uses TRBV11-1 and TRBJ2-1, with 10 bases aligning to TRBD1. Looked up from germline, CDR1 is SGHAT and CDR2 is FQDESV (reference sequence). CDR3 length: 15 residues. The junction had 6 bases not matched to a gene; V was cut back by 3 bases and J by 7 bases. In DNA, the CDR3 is TGTGCCAGCAGCTTGGACAGGGGGTTTGGAAATGAGCAGTTCTTC. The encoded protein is CASSLDRGFGNEQFF.

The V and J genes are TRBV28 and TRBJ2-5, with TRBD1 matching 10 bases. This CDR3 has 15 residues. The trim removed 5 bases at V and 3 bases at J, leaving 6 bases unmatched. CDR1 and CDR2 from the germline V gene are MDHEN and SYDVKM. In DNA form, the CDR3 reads TGTGCCAGCAGTATTTGGGACAGGGGAGAAGAGACCCAGTACTTC. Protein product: CASSIWDRGEETQYF.

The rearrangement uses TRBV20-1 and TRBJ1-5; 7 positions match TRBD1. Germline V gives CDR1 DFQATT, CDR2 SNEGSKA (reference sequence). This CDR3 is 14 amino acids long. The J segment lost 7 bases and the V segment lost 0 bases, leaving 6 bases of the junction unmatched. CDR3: CSAREGTAAQPQHF. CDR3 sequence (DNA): TGCAGTGCTAGAGAAGGGACAGCCGCGCAGCCCCAGCATTTT.

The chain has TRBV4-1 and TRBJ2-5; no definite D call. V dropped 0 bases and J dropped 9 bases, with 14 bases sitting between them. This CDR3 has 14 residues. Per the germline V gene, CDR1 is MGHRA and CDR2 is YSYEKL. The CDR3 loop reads CASSQDPQAGAQYF. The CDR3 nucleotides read TGCGCCAGCAGCCAAGATCCCCAGGCTGGTGCCCAGTACTTC.

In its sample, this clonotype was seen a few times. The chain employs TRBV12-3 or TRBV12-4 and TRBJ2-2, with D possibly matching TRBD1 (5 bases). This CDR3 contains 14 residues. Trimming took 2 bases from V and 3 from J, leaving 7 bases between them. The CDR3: CASSLTGHTGELFF. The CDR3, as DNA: TGTGCCAGCAGTTTAACAGGTCACACCGGGGAGCTGTTTTTT.

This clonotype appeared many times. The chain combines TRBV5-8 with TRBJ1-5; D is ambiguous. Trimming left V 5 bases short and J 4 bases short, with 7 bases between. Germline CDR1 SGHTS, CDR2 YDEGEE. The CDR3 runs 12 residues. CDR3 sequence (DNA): TGTGCCAGCAGTCCCTTTAATCAGCCCCAGCATTTT. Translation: CASSPFNQPQHF.

The CDR3 sequence: CASSFSGPGQGRGYTF. The CDR3 region has the DNA TGCGCCAGCAGCTTTAGCGGACCGGGACAGGGACGAGGCTACACCTTC. The genes are TRBV5-1 and TRBJ1-2, with 9 nucleotides matching TRBD1. The V gene end was trimmed by 2 bases and the J gene end by 8 bases; junction bases not matched to a gene: 13. The CDR3 is 16 amino acids. CDR1 is SGHRS and CDR2 is YFSETQ in the germline V gene.

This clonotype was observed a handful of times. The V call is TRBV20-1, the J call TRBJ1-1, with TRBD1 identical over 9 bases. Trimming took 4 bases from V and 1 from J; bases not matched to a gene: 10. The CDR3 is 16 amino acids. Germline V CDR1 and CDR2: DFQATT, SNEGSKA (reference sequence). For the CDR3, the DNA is TGCAGTGCTATAAGCCCCGGGACAGGGCGGAACACTGAAGCTTTCTTT. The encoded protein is CSAISPGTGRNTEAFF.

The CDR3 sequence is CASSQGGRVPNTF. DNA of the CDR3: TGTGCCAGCAGCCAAGGGGGGCGAGTCCCCAACACCTTC. The chain links TRBV3-1 to TRBJ1-2, with D possibly matching TRBD1 (6 bases). The length of the CDR3 is 13 residues. In germline, CDR1 is LGHDT, CDR2 YNNKEL (reference sequence). Trimming cost V 1 base and J 12 bases, with 15 bases left between them.

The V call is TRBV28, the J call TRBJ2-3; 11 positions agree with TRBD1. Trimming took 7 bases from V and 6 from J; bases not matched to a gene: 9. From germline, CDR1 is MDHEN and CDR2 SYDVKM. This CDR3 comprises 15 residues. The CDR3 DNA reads TGTGCCAGCAAACAACCGGGACAGGGGGGTGATACGCAGTATTTT. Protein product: CASKQPGQGGDTQYF.

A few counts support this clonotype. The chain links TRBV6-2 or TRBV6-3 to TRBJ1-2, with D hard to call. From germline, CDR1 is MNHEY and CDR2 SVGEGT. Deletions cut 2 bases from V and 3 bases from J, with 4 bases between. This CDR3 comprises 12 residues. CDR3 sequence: CASSYIDYGYTF. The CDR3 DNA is TGTGCCAGCAGTTACATCGACTATGGCTACACCTTC.

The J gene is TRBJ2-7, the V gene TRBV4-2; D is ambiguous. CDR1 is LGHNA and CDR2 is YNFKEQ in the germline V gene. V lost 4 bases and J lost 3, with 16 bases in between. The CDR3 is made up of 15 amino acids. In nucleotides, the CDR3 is TGTGCCAGCAGCCCGCCGGCGTCACCGAACTACGAGCAGTACTTC. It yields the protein CASSPPASPNYEQYF.

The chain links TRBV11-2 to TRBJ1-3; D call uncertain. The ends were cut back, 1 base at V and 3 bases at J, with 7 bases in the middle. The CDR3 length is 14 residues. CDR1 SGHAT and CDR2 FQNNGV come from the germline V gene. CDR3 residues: CASSLGGIGNTIYF. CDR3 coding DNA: TGTGCCAGCAGCTTAGGGGGAATTGGAAACACCATATATTTT.

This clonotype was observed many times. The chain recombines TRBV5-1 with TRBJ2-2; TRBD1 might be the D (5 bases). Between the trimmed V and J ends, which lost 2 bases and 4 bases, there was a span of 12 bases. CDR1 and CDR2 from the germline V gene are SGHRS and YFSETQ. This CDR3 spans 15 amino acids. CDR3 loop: CASSFGQGSTGELFF. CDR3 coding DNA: TGCGCCAGCAGCTTTGGCCAGGGTAGCACCGGGGAGCTGTTTTTT.

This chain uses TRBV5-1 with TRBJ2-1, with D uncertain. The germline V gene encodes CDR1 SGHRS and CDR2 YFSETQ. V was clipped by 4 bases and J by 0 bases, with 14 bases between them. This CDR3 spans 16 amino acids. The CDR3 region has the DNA TGCGCCAGCAGCCTTGTGCAAGGGCTCTCCTACAATGAGCAGTTCTTC. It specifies CASSLVQGLSYNEQFF.

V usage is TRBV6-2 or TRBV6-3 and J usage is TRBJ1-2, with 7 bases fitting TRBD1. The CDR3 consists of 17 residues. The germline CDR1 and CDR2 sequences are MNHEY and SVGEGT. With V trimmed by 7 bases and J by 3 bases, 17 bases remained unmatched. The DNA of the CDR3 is TGTGCCAGCACCAGAGGCTCCGACAGGGAGAGGTACTATGGCTACACCTTC. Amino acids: CASTRGSDRERYYGYTF.

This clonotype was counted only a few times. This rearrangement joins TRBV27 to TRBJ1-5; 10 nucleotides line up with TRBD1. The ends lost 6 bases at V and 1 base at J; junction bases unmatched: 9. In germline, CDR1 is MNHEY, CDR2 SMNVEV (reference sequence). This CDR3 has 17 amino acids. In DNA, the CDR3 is TGTGCCAGCAGACCGGACAGGGGGTGGAGGAGCAATCAGCCCCAGCATTTT. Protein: CASRPDRGWRSNQPQHF.

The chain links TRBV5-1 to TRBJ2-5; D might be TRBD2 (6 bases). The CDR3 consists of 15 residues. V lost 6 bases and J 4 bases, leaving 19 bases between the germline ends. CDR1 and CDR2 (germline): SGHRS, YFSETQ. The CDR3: CASNLRGAMLETQYF. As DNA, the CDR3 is TGCGCCAGCAACCTGCGCGGGGCCATGTTAGAGACCCAGTACTTC.

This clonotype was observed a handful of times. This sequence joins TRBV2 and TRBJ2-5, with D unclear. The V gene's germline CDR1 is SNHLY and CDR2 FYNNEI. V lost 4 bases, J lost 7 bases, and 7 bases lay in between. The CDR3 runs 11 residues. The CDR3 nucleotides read TGTGCCAGCAGTGCAAAAGGGACCCAGTACTTC. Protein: CASSAKGTQYF.